The 8 T cell receptor beta chains below come from one sample, sequenced in a study of Graves' ophthalmopathy and Graves' hyperthyroidism. Researchers took RNA transcripts and amplified TCR beta CDR3 regions from them. Following a first-round RT-PCR that used HTBI primers, a second-round multiplex PCR was carried out. TCRdb fed the multiplex PCR reads into MiXCR, producing one record per CDR3 protein. The data contain about 220,000 distinct CDR3 sequences, about a fifth of them seen just once; the ten biggest clones take up around 40%. The sample was peripheral blood. These receptors were obtained from a woman in her forties or fifties with Graves' ophthalmopathy.

This clonotype was seen at least ten times. The chain couples TRBV20-1 to TRBJ2-5, with TRBD2 matching over 7 bases. With V trimmed by 6 bases and J by 5 bases, 12 bases remained unmatched. The CDR3 runs 14 residues. The germline CDR1 and CDR2 sequences are DFQATT and SNEGSKA (reference sequence). Written as DNA, the CDR3 is TGCAGTGCCTCTGGGCGCGGGAGTTGGGAGACCCAGTACTTC. It is translated as CSASGRGSWETQYF.

This clonotype was picked up a small number of times. The J gene is TRBJ2-7, the V gene TRBV10-3, with a possible D match to TRBD1 (5 bases). Germline CDR1 ENHRY, CDR2 SYGVKD. V lost 3 bases to trimming and J lost 2 bases, with 20 bases between them. The CDR3 loop spans 17 amino acids. CDR3 amino acids: CAISDPSRREFAYEQYF. For the CDR3, the DNA is TGTGCCATCAGTGACCCCTCTCGCAGGGAATTTGCCTACGAGCAGTACTTC.

This clonotype has more than one count but fewer than ten. V is TRBV20-1 and J is TRBJ2-2; 8 bases map to TRBD1. Trimming took 6 bases from V and 6 from J; bases not matched to a gene: 9. CDR1 and CDR2 from the germline V gene are DFQATT and SNEGSKA (reference sequence). The CDR3 consists of 14 residues. For the CDR3, the DNA is TGCAGTGCGTCAGGGGGCGCCTTATCCGGGGAGCTGTTTTTT. Translating it yields CSASGGALSGELFF.

In this sample, this clonotype turned up a few times. J is TRBJ2-4 and V is TRBV10-3; a possible D gene is TRBD2 (6 bases). Germline assignment: CDR1 ENHRY and CDR2 SYGVKD. The CDR3 loop spans 14 amino acids. The V end lost 4 bases, the J end lost 5 bases, and 12 bases lay between the germline ends. DNA of the CDR3: TGTGCCATCAGTGTGGAGGGCGGGGAAAACATTCAGTACTTC. This codes for CAISVEGGENIQYF.

The table lists this clonotype with many counts. V and J are TRBV3-1 and TRBJ1-6; D gene unclear. Germline CDR1 and CDR2: LGHDT and YNNKEL (reference sequence). There are 16 residues in the CDR3. With 2 bases removed from V and 0 bases from J, the gap between germline ends came to 8 bases. The CDR3 nucleotides are TGTGCCAGCAGCCAAACGGGGAGCTCCTATAATTCACCCCTCCACTTT. This codes for CASSQTGSSYNSPLHF.

In this sample, this clonotype turned up many times. This rearrangement joins TRBV30 to TRBJ1-1; D remains unclear. V shed 2 bases and J shed 1 base, with 11 bases lying between them. The CDR3 has 14 residues. The germline gives CDR1 GTSNPN, CDR2 SVGIG (reference sequence). CDR3 sequence: CAWSWGAGNTEAFF. The CDR3 DNA follows: TGTGCCTGGAGTTGGGGAGCAGGGAACACTGAAGCTTTCTTT. Variable domain in full (rest from reference TRBV30 and TRBJ1-1): SQTIHQWPATLVQPVGSPLSLECTVEGTSNPNLYWYRQAAGRGLQLLFYSVGIGQISSEVPQNLSASRPQDRQFILSSKKLLLSDSGFYLCAWSWGAGNTEAFFGQGTRLTVV.

This clonotype was seen repeatedly, ten times or more. The chain uses TRBV6-4 and TRBJ1-3; D may be TRBD1 (6 bases). This CDR3 comprises 16 residues. Trimming left V 4 bases short and J 0 bases short, with 13 bases between. The germline gives CDR1 MRHNA, CDR2 SNTAGT. The DNA of the CDR3 is TGTGCCAGCAGTGCCCTCGACAGGATCTCTGGAAACACCATATATTTT. As protein: CASSALDRISGNTIYF.

The rearrangement joins TRBV27 to TRBJ1-6; D not certain. The CDR3 contains 11 residues. Trimming took 7 bases from V and 14 from J, leaving 12 bases between them. Germline CDR1 is MNHEY and CDR2 is SMNVEV (reference sequence). DNA of the CDR3: TGTGCCAGCACCGATTCGGGGACCCTCCACTTT. Its protein product is CASTDSGTLHF.